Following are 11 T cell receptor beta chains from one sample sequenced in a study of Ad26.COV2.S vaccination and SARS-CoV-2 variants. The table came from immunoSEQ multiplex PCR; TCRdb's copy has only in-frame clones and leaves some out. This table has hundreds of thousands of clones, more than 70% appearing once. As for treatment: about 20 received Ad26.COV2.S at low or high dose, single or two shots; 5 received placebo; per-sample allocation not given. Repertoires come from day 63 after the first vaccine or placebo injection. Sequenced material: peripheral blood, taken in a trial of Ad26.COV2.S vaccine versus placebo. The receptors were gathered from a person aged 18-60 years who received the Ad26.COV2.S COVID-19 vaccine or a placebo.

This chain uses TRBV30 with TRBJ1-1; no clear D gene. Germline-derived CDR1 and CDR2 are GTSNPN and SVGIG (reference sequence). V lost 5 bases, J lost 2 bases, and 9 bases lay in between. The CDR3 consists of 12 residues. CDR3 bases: TGTGCCTGGTCTAATCGTAACACTGAAGCTTTCTTT. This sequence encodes CAWSNRNTEAFF.

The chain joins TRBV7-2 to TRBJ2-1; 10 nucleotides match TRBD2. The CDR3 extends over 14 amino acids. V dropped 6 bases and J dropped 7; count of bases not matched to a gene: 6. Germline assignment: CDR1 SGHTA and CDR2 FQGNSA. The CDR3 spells CASRSPSGRNEQFF. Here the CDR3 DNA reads TGTGCCAGCAGGTCTCCTAGCGGGAGAAATGAGCAGTTCTTC.

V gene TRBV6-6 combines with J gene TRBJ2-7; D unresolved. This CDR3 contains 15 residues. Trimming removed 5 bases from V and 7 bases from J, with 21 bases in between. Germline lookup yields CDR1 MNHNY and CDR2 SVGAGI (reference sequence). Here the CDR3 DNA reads TGTGCCAGCAGTCACGCTCGGACCTGGTTGGAGGAGCAGTACTTC. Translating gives CASSHARTWLEEQYF.

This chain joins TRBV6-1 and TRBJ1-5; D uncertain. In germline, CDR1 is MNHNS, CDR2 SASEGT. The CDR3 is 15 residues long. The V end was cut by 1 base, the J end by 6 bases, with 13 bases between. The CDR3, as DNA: TGTGCCAGCAGTGAAGATCAAGTGGCAAGTCAGCCCCAGCATTTT. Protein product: CASSEDQVASQPQHF.

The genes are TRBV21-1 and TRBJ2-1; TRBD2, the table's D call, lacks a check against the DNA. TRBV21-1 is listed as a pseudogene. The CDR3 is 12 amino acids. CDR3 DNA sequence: TGTGCCCGGGTCCGGTCGGCCAATGAGCAGTTCTTC. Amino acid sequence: CARVRSANEQFF.

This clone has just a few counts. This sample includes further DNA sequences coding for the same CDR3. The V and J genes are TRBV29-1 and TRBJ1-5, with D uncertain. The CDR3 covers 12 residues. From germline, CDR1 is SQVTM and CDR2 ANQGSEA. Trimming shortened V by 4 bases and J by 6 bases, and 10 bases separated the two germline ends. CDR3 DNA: TGCAGCGTTGTGGAGGGCGGTCAGCCCCAGCATTTT. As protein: CSVVEGGQPQHF.

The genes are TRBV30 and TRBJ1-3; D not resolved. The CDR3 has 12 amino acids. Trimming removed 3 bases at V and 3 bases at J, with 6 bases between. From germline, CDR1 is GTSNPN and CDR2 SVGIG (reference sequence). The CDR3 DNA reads TGTGCCTGGAGCGTATTTGGAAACACCATATATTTT. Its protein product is CAWSVFGNTIYF.

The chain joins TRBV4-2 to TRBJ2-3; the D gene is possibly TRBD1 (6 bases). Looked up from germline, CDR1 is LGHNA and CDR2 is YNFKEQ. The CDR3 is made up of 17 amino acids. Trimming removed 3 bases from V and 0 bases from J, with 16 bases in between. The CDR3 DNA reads TGTGCCAGCAGCCAGGGCTCACGAGGGGGTAGCACAGATACGCAGTATTTT. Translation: CASSQGSRGGSTDTQYF.

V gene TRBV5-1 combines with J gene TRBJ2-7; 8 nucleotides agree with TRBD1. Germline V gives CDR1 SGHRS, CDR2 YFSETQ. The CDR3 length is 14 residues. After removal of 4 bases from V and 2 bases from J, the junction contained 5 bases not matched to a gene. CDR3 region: CASSDGTGAYEQYF. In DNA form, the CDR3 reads TGCGCCAGCAGCGATGGGACAGGAGCCTACGAGCAGTACTTC.

In DNA, the CDR3 is TGTGCCAGTAGTATTCGGGCTACTAGCGATGTTACGCAGTATTTT. Protein sequence: CASSIRATSDVTQYF. The chain uses TRBV19 and TRBJ2-3; 7 bases agree with TRBD2. The CDR3 loop spans 15 amino acids. Unmatched junction bases numbered 11, after V lost 3 bases and J lost 8 bases. Per the germline V gene, CDR1 is LNHDA and CDR2 is SQIVND (reference sequence).

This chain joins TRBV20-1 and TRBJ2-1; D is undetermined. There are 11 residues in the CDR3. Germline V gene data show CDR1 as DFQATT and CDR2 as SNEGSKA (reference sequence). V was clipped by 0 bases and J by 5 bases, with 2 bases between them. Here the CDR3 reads CSAREDNEQFF. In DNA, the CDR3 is TGCAGTGCTAGAGAAGACAATGAGCAGTTCTTC.